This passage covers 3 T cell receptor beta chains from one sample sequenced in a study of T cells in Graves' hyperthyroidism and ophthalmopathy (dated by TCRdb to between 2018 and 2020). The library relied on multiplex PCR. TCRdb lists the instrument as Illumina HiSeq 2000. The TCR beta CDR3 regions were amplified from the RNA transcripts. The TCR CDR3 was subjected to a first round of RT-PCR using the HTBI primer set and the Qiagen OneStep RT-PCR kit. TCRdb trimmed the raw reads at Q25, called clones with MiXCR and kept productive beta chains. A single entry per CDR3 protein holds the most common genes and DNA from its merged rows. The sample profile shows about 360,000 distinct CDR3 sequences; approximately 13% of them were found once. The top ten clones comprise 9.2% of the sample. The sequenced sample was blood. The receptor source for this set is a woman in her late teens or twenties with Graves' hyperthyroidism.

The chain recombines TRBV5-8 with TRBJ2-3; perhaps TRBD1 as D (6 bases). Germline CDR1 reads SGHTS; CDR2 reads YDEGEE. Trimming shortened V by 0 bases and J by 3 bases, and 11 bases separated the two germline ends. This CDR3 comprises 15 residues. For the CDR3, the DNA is TGTGCCAGCAGCTTGGGCAGGGGACGGACAGATACGCAGTATTTT. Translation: CASSLGRGRTDTQYF.

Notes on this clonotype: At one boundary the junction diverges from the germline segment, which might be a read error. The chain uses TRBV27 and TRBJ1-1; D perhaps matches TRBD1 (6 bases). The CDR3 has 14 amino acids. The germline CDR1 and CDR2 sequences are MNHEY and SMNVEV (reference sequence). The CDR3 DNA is TGTGCCGGCAGTTTAGGGGGGGGGGGCACTGAAGCTTTCTTT. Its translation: CAGSLGGGGTEAFF.

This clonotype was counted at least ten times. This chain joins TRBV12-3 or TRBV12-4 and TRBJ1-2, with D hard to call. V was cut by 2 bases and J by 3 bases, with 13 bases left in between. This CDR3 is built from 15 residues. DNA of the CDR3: TGTGCCAGCAGTTTAACGAACAGAGAAGACTATGGCTACACCTTC. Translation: CASSLTNREDYGYTF.